These 15 T cell receptor beta chains originate from one sample sequenced in a study of OX40 agonist ivuxolimab in advanced cancers. The repertoire was sequenced with immunoSEQ multiplex PCR; TCRdb's copy has only in-frame clones and lacks some. The sample has 95,000 to 150,000 clones; 93% are singletons. Sequencing was performed on CD4+ or CD8+ T cells sorted from blood, taken in a trial of the OX40 agonist ivuxolimab. The receptors were gathered from an adult with an advanced solid tumor such as melanoma, head and neck, liver or kidney cancer.

The chain employs TRBV29-1 and TRBJ1-2; D unclear. The CDR3 spans 13 residues. Germline CDR1 is SQVTM and CDR2 is ANQGSEA. The V gene lost 1 base and the J gene lost 6 bases, with 12 bases spanning the gap. CDR3 amino acids: CSVEAGLSHGYTF. The CDR3 DNA reads TGCAGCGTTGAAGCGGGCCTCTCCCATGGCTACACCTTC.

The chain carries TRBV10-1 and TRBJ2-7; 9 bases fit TRBD2. There are 15 residues in the CDR3. J lost 2 bases, V lost 1 base, and 3 bases had no gene match. Germline V lookup: CDR1 WNHNN, CDR2 SYGVQD (reference sequence). The CDR3 coding sequence is TGCGCCAGCAGTGAGTACGGGACTAGCACCTACGAGCAGTACTTC. The encoded protein is CASSEYGTSTYEQYF.

The rearrangement uses TRBV28 and TRBJ2-3, with D unclear. V lost 6 bases, J lost 1 base, and 14 bases lay in between. This CDR3 comprises 15 residues. Germline CDR1 reads MDHEN; CDR2 reads SYDVKM. The CDR3 is CASRPPALGTDTQYF. DNA for the CDR3: TGTGCCAGCAGACCGCCAGCTTTGGGCACAGATACGCAGTATTTT.

V is TRBV19 and J is TRBJ1-1; possible D gene TRBD1, 6 bases. Germline V CDR1 and CDR2: LNHDA, SQIVND (reference sequence). With 6 bases removed from V and 1 base from J, the gap between germline ends came to 18 bases. The CDR3 consists of 16 residues. The CDR3 DNA reads as TGTGCCAGTAGCTCGTGGAAAGGGGGAGAGAACACTGAAGCTTTCTTT. Translation: CASSSWKGGENTEAFF. Together with reference TRBV19 and TRBJ1-1, the CDR3 gives the full variable domain: DGGITQSPKYLFRKEGQNVTLSCEQNLNHDAMYWYRQDPGQGLRLIYYSQIVNDFQKGDIAEGYSVSREKKESFPLTVTSAQKNPTAFYLCASSSWKGGENTEAFFGQGTRLTVV.

The chain recombines TRBV27 with TRBJ2-7; 13 positions agree with TRBD2. V lost 1 base to trimming and J lost 4 bases; unmatched junction nucleotides: 19. The CDR3 length is 21 residues. Germline V gene lookup returns CDR1 MNHEY and CDR2 SMNVEV (reference sequence). The chain's CDR3 is CASSLLPRTSGSRLAPYEQYF. Here the CDR3 DNA reads TGTGCCAGCAGTTTATTACCCCGGACTAGCGGGAGTCGTCTTGCCCCTTACGAGCAGTACTTC.

V is TRBV29-1 and J is TRBJ1-5; 10 bases agree with TRBD1. V dropped 4 bases and J dropped 4; count of bases not matched to a gene: 1. This CDR3 contains 13 residues. The germline gives CDR1 SQVTM, CDR2 ANQGSEA. The DNA for the CDR3 is TGCAGCGTTGGACAGGGGGCGAATCAGCCCCAGCATTTT. It codes for CSVGQGANQPQHF.

V and J are TRBV29-1 and TRBJ1-2, with 9 bases identical to TRBD1. CDR1 is SQVTM and CDR2 is ANQGSEA in the germline V gene. V was pared by 6 bases and J by 6 bases, with 5 bases of the junction left unmatched. The CDR3 spans 12 residues. In nucleotides, the CDR3 is TGCAGCGTGGCAGGACAGGGGAATGGCTACACCTTC. It yields the protein CSVAGQGNGYTF.

The chain carries TRBV27 and TRBJ2-1; D call uncertain. V dropped 5 bases and J dropped 6 bases, with 5 bases sitting between them. The CDR3 covers 11 residues. The germline V gene has CDR1 MNHEY and CDR2 SMNVEV (reference sequence). The CDR3, as DNA: TGTGCCAGCAGTCGACTCAATGAGCAGTTCTTC. As protein: CASSRLNEQFF.

V is TRBV19 and J is TRBJ1-5, with D uncertain. V lost 10 bases and J lost 4, with 11 bases in between. Germline-derived CDR1 and CDR2 are LNHDA and SQIVND (reference sequence). The CDR3 covers 12 residues. This CDR3 is CATTEGNQPQHF. Written as DNA, the CDR3 is TGTGCCACCACAGAAGGGAATCAGCCCCAGCATTTT. Full variable domain (remainder filled in from reference TRBV19 and TRBJ1-5): DGGITQSPKYLFRKEGQNVTLSCEQNLNHDAMYWYRQDPGQGLRLIYYSQIVNDFQKGDIAEGYSVSREKKESFPLTVTSAQKNPTAFYLCATTEGNQPQHFGDGTRLSIL.

The V call is TRBV28, the J call TRBJ1-5, with D unclear. CDR1 is MDHEN and CDR2 is SYDVKM in the germline V gene. The CDR3 totals 12 residues. V lost 4 bases and J lost 10, with 11 bases in between. The CDR3: CASSSLGSPQHF. For the CDR3, the DNA is TGTGCCAGCAGTTCCCTAGGGTCCCCCCAGCATTTT. Based on the CDR3 plus reference TRBV28 and TRBJ1-5, the full variable domain is DVKVTQSSRYLVKRTGEKVFLECVQDMDHENMFWYRQDPGLGLRLIYFSYDVKMKEKGDIPEGYSVSREKKERFSLILESASTNQTSMYLCASSSLGSPQHFGDGTRLSIL.

The chain has TRBV25-1 and TRBJ2-1; TRBD1 might be the D (6 bases). CDR3 length: 13 residues. The V end was cut by 8 bases, the J end by 5 bases, with 13 bases between. Germline loops: CDR1 MGHDK, CDR2 SYGVNS. The CDR3 region has the DNA TGTGCCAGCGAACACAGGGTGGACAATGAGCAGTTCTTC. Its translation: CASEHRVDNEQFF.

The chain uses TRBV13 and TRBJ2-3, with 8 bases aligning to TRBD1. Per the germline V gene, CDR1 is PRHDT and CDR2 is FYEKMQ (reference sequence). The CDR3 is made up of 16 amino acids. With V trimmed by 1 base and J by 1 base, 4 bases remained unmatched. The CDR3 region is CASSLVSTGGTDTQYF. As DNA, the CDR3 is TGTGCCAGCAGCTTAGTATCGACAGGGGGCACAGATACGCAGTATTTT.

This chain connects TRBV19 to TRBJ2-5; 7 nucleotides line up with TRBD1. V lost 5 bases and J lost 2; bases outside the gene matches: 8. CDR1 is LNHDA and CDR2 is SQIVND in the germline V gene (reference sequence). The length of the CDR3 is 15 residues. For the CDR3, the DNA is TGTGCCAGTAGTCCCCTCCAGACAGGGCAAGAGACCCAGTACTTC. Protein product: CASSPLQTGQETQYF.

This clone was counted once. The J gene is TRBJ2-2, the V gene TRBV7-2; maybe TRBD1 (6 bases). Germline V gene lookup returns CDR1 SGHTA and CDR2 FQGNSA. This CDR3 contains 16 residues. The V end was cut by 3 bases, the J end by 6 bases, with 17 bases between. The CDR3 reads CASSLVPGHLSGELFF. The DNA for the CDR3 is TGTGCCAGCAGCTTGGTACCGGGACATCTCTCCGGGGAGCTGTTTTTT.

This clone was seen a handful of times. The chain joins TRBV28 to TRBJ1-4; D unresolved. The CDR3 is made up of 13 amino acids. Trimming removed 7 bases at V and 4 bases at J, with 10 bases between. Germline CDR1 reads MDHEN; CDR2 reads SYDVKM. As DNA, the CDR3 is TGTGCCAGCAAGCGCCGATTTAATGAAAAACTGTTTTTT. It is translated as CASKRRFNEKLFF.